These 23 T cell receptor beta chains came from one sample sequenced in a study of CD8 T cells in Susac syndrome. An input of 0.5 to 1 ug of RNA was subjected to reverse transcription using random hexamers. TCRdb recomputed calls from the immunoSEQ multiplex PCR reads with MiXCR, one row per CDR3 protein. The table lists about 130,000 distinct CDR3 sequences, about 93% of them singletons. Sequencing was performed on CD8+ T cells from PBMCs. These receptor sequences come from a human donor with multiple sclerosis.

The V and J genes are TRBV2 and TRBJ1-2; 8 bases agree with TRBD1. V dropped 7 bases and J dropped 8; count of bases not matched to a gene: 9. Looked up from germline, CDR1 is SNHLY and CDR2 is FYNNEI. CDR3 length: 13 amino acids. The CDR3 DNA follows: TGTGCCAGCATCTCTGGACAGGGAGACGGCTACACCTTC. This sequence encodes CASISGQGDGYTF.

The chain combines TRBV4-1 with TRBJ2-1, with unresolved D. This CDR3 contains 12 residues. Per the germline V gene, CDR1 is MGHRA and CDR2 is YSYEKL. Trimming took 9 bases from V and 5 from J, leaving 11 bases between them. The CDR3 loop is CASTNWNNEQFF. CDR3 DNA sequence: TGCGCCAGTACTAACTGGAACAATGAGCAGTTCTTC.

V and J are TRBV7-2 and TRBJ2-5, with D maybe TRBD1 (6 bases). Trimming removed 4 bases from V and 5 bases from J, with 17 bases in between. The CDR3 has 15 residues. The germline CDR1 and CDR2 sequences are SGHTA and FQGNSA. CDR3 protein: CASSYTVGAYETQYF. CDR3 nucleotide sequence: TGTGCCAGCAGCTACACCGTGGGGGCTTATGAGACCCAGTACTTC.

The chain couples TRBV29-1 to TRBJ2-3; D may be TRBD1 or TRBD2 (5 bases each). From germline, CDR1 is SQVTM and CDR2 ANQGSEA. Deletions cut 7 bases from V and 2 bases from J, with 13 bases between. CDR3 length: 13 residues. CDR3 region: CSAWGTHTDTQYF. The CDR3 nucleotides are TGCAGCGCTTGGGGGACCCACACAGATACGCAGTATTTT.

The genes are TRBV19 and TRBJ1-5; no definite D call. Germline V gives CDR1 LNHDA, CDR2 SQIVND (reference sequence). The V gene lost 2 bases and the J gene lost 7 bases, with 9 bases spanning the gap. This CDR3 has 13 amino acids. CDR3 protein: CASSILGGQPQHF. The CDR3, as DNA: TGTGCCAGTAGTATACTTGGAGGACAGCCCCAGCATTTT.

This chain joins TRBV13 and TRBJ2-3; D is unclear. From germline, CDR1 is PRHDT and CDR2 FYEKMQ (reference sequence). The CDR3 sequence is 11 residues long. Trimming stripped 5 bases from V and 7 bases from J, with 7 bases between. The CDR3 DNA sequence: TGTGCCAGCAGCCCCACCAATACGCAGTATTTT. As protein: CASSPTNTQYF. The entire variable domain, with the rest obtained from reference TRBV13 and TRBJ2-3, is as follows: AAGVIQSPRHLIKEKRETATLKCYPIPRHDTVYWYQQGPGQDPQFLISFYEKMQSDKGSIPDRFSAQQFSDYHSELNMSSLELGDSALYFCASSPTNTQYFGPGTRLTVL.

The J gene is TRBJ2-3, the V gene TRBV28; possible D gene TRBD1, 5 bases. Between the trimmed V and J ends, which lost 5 bases and 0 bases, there was a span of 15 bases. This CDR3 region has 16 residues. CDR1 MDHEN and CDR2 SYDVKM come from the germline V gene. CDR3 sequence (DNA): TGTGCCAGCAGTCCGACAGTTTGGACCAGCACAGATACGCAGTATTTT. Its translation is CASSPTVWTSTDTQYF.

The J gene is TRBJ1-1, the V gene TRBV12-3 or TRBV12-4, with D perhaps matching TRBD1 (5 bases). CDR3 size: 16 residues. The ends were cut back, 0 bases at V and 6 bases at J, with 17 bases in the middle. The CDR3 coding sequence is TGTGCCAGCAGTTTAGCGCTAATGGGACGGGGAGCTGAAGCTTTCTTT. Encoded protein: CASSLALMGRGAEAFF.

CDR3 sequence reads: CASSLGLAGDHEQFF. The CDR3 DNA follows: TGTGCCAGCAGCCTTGGGCTAGCGGGAGACCATGAGCAGTTCTTC. The chain joins TRBV3-1 to TRBJ2-1; 10 nucleotides line up with TRBD2. This CDR3 is 15 amino acids long. The V gene's germline CDR1 is LGHDT and CDR2 YNNKEL (reference sequence). With V trimmed by 4 bases and J by 8 bases, 8 bases remained unmatched.

V usage is TRBV5-8 and J usage is TRBJ1-5; no firm D call. The CDR3 loop spans 15 amino acids. The germline V gene encodes CDR1 SGHTS and CDR2 YDEGEE. V lost 1 base and J lost 5, with 13 bases in between. CDR3 bases: TGTGCCAGCAGCTTGTCTGCAGCCCCCTATCAGCCCCAGCATTTT. Its protein product is CASSLSAAPYQPQHF.

The rearrangement links TRBV28 to TRBJ2-6; D is possibly TRBD1 (6 bases). Germline V lookup: CDR1 MDHEN, CDR2 SYDVKM. Deletions cut 6 bases from V and 0 bases from J, with 12 bases between. The CDR3 sequence is 16 residues long. CDR3 nucleotide sequence: TGTGCCAGCAGCCTGGGACATAGCTCTGGGGCCAACGTCCTGACTTTC. Its protein is CASSLGHSSGANVLTF.

CDR3 loop: CAISESTVQGSPLHF. The CDR3 DNA reads as TGTGCCATCAGTGAGTCGACGGTCCAAGGTTCACCCCTCCACTTT. The rearrangement uses TRBV10-3 and TRBJ1-6; D is unresolved. Germline V gene sequence: CDR1 ENHRY, CDR2 SYGVKD. The CDR3 extends over 15 amino acids. V was trimmed by 0 bases and J by 9 bases, leaving 12 bases between them.

V is TRBV13 and J is TRBJ1-1, with D unclear. In germline, CDR1 is PRHDT, CDR2 FYEKMQ (reference sequence). This CDR3 is built from 13 residues. The ends were cut back, 5 bases at V and 3 bases at J, with 10 bases in the middle. In DNA form, the CDR3 reads TGTGCCAGCAGCCGTGGGCTGGACACTGAAGCTTTCTTT. Residues: CASSRGLDTEAFF.

The chain uses TRBV27 and TRBJ1-4, with D unclear. V dropped 6 bases and J dropped 0 bases, with 8 bases sitting between them. In germline, CDR1 is MNHEY, CDR2 SMNVEV (reference sequence). The CDR3 loop spans 14 amino acids. Here the CDR3 DNA reads TGTGCCAGCAGCACGTATGCAACTAATGAAAAACTGTTTTTT. This encodes CASSTYATNEKLFF.

This chain joins TRBV7-9 and TRBJ2-1; the D gene is possibly TRBD2 (5 bases). The CDR3 totals 12 residues. V dropped 3 bases and J dropped 8 bases, with 8 bases sitting between them. CDR1 SEHNR and CDR2 FQNEAQ come from the germline V gene (reference sequence). In DNA, the CDR3 is TGTGCCAGCAGCTTCGCGGGCGATGAGCAGTTCTTC. This translates into CASSFAGDEQFF.

The rearrangement joins TRBV20-1 to TRBJ2-1, with a possible D match to TRBD2 (7 bases). Germline V gene data show CDR1 as DFQATT and CDR2 as SNEGSKA (reference sequence). V lost 4 bases to trimming and J lost 3 bases, with 22 bases between them. The CDR3 loop spans 17 amino acids. CDR3 sequence: CSATPGGREWGYNEQFF. The CDR3 bases are TGCAGTGCTACCCCGGGGGGCCGGGAGTGGGGCTACAATGAGCAGTTCTTC.

This chain uses TRBV27 with TRBJ1-1; no definite D call. CDR3 size: 13 residues. In germline, CDR1 is MNHEY, CDR2 SMNVEV (reference sequence). Trimming left V 11 bases short and J 4 bases short, with 17 bases between. This CDR3 reads CADGSHGITEAFF. Written as DNA, the CDR3 is TGTGCCGACGGGTCCCACGGTATCACTGAAGCTTTCTTT.

The chain couples TRBV9 to TRBJ1-3; D gene ambiguous. V was cut by 3 bases and J by 4 bases, with 20 bases left in between. Per germline, CDR1 SGDLS and CDR2 YYNGEE. The CDR3 totals 17 residues. The DNA for the CDR3 is TGTGCCAGCAGCGAAACCCTGGCGGGAGAGGTCGGAAACACCATATATTTT. This translates into CASSETLAGEVGNTIYF.

This chain uses TRBV10-2 with TRBJ2-7; perhaps D is TRBD1 or TRBD2 (5 bases each). The germline V and J ends were trimmed by 7 bases and 0 bases, with 10 bases remaining between them. This CDR3 contains 13 residues. Looked up from germline, CDR1 is WSHSY and CDR2 is SAAADI. The CDR3 DNA reads TGCGCCAGCACCGGGACCAACTCCTACGAGCAGTACTTC. It specifies CASTGTNSYEQYF.

This clonotype was seen only a few times. J is TRBJ1-1 and V is TRBV27, with unresolved D. Per the germline V gene, CDR1 is MNHEY and CDR2 is SMNVEV (reference sequence). CDR3 length: 13 residues. V lost 2 bases, J lost 5 bases, and 9 bases lay in between. The CDR3 coding sequence is TGTGCCAGCAGTTTAGGCAGGACGACTGAAGCTTTCTTT. This sequence encodes CASSLGRTTEAFF.

The gene calls are TRBV12-3 or TRBV12-4 and TRBJ2-7, with 10 nucleotides matching TRBD2. The J segment lost 5 bases and the V segment lost 2 bases, leaving 3 bases of the junction unmatched. The CDR3 has 14 residues. The CDR3 spells CASSLLAGDDEQYF. CDR3 coding DNA: TGTGCCAGCAGTTTACTAGCGGGAGATGACGAGCAGTACTTC.

V usage is TRBV10-3 and J usage is TRBJ2-1, with 11 bases that match TRBD2. CDR3 length: 17 residues. Germline V gene lookup returns CDR1 ENHRY and CDR2 SYGVKD. Trimming cost V 2 bases and J 3 bases; bases outside gene matches: 6. The CDR3 loop is CAISEPRLAGSYNEQFF. The CDR3 DNA reads as TGTGCCATCAGTGAGCCGAGACTAGCGGGAAGCTACAATGAGCAGTTCTTC.

The chain recombines TRBV4-3 with TRBJ2-3; 7 positions agree with TRBD2. This CDR3 comprises 19 residues. Germline V CDR1 and CDR2: LGHNA, YSLEER. V shed 3 bases, J shed 1 base, and the junction held 16 bases outside the gene matches. The CDR3 DNA sequence: TGCGCCAGCAGCCATGCTCGGACTAGAGGGGTGAAAGGCACAGATACGCAGTATTTT. Translating gives CASSHARTRGVKGTDTQYF.